This TCR beta chain was found in a study of T cells in Graves' hyperthyroidism and ophthalmopathy. Template material for amplifying TCR beta CDR3 regions consisted of RNA transcripts. Initially, a first-round RT-PCR of the TCR CDR3 employed the HTBI primer set. MiXCR was run by TCRdb on the multiplex PCR reads, yielding one entry per CDR3 protein. The sample yields hundreds of thousands of distinct CDR3 sequences, approximately 14% seen once. In this sample, this clonotype turned up once. As yet, its antigen is unknown. Given a much more abundant clone one base away, this may be a read error. Patients between 18 and 65 years old had hyperthyroidism, newly diagnosed and lasting under 2 months. Whole-study findings and limits: Ophthalmopathy was distinguished from stable hyperthyroidism by 13 V-J signatures.

Source material: blood. The TCR sequence derives from a woman younger than 30 with Graves' hyperthyroidism.

The CDR3 sequence: CASSRGLAVVQYEQYF. The DNA for the CDR3 is TGTGCCAGCAGCCGGGGACTAGCGGTAGTTCAGTACGAGCAGTACTTC. This sequence joins TRBV27 and TRBJ2-7; 11 bases map to TRBD2. V shed 6 bases, J shed 4 bases, and the junction held 11 bases outside the gene matches. The CDR3 totals 16 residues. The germline gives CDR1 MNHEY, CDR2 SMNVEV (reference sequence).